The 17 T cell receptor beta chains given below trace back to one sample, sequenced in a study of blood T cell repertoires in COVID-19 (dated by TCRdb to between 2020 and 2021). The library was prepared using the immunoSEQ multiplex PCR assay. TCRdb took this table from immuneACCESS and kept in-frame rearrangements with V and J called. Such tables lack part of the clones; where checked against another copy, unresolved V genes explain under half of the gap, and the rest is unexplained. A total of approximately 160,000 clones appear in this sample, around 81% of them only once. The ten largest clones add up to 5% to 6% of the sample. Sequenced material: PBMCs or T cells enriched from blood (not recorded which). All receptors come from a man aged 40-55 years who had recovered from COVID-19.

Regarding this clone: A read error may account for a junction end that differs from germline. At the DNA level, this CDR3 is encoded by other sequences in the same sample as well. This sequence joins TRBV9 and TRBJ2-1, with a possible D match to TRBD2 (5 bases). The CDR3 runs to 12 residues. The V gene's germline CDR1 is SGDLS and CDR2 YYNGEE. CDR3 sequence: CASSGGFNEQFF. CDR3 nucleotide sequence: TGTGCCAGCAGCGGCGGGTTTAATGAACAGTTCTTC.

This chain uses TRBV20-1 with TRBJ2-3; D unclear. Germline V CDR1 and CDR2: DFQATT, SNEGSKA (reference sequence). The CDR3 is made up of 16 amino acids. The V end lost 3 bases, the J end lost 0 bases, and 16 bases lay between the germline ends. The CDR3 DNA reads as TGCAGTGCTAGTATGTTGCTCGAACTTAGCACAGATACGCAGTATTTT. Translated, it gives CSASMLLELSTDTQYF.

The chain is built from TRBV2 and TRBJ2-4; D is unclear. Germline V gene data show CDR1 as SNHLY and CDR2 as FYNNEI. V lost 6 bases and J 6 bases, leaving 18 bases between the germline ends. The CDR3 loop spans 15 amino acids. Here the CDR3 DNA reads TGTGCCAGCAGGTTTCTCAGAACAGACCGAAACATTCAGTACTTC. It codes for CASRFLRTDRNIQYF.

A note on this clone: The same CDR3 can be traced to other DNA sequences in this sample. The CDR3 loop reads CASSEGGTYEQYV. CDR3 bases: TGTGCCAGCAGTGAGGGGGGGACCTACGAGCAATACGTC. This chain joins TRBV6-1 and TRBJ2-7; 7 nucleotides agree with TRBD2. Germline V gene sequence: CDR1 MNHNS, CDR2 SASEGT. The length of the CDR3 is 13 residues.

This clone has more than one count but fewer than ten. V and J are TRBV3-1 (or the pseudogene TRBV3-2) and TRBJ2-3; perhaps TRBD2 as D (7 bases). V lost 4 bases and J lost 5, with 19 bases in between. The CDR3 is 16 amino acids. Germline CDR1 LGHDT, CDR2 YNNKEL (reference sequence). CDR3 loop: CASSPAAGARGDTQYF. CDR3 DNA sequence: TGTGCCAGCAGCCCTGCCGCGGGGGCCAGGGGAGATACGCAGTATTTT.

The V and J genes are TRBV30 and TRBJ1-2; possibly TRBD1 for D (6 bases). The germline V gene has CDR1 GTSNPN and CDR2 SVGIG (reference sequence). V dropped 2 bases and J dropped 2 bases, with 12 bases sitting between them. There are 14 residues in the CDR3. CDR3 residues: CAWSSHGQNYGYTF. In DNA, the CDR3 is TGTGCCTGGAGTTCTCATGGACAGAACTATGGCTACACCTTC.

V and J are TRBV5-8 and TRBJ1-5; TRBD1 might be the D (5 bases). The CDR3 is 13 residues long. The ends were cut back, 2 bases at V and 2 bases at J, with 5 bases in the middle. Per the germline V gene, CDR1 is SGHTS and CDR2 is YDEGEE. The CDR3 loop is CASSLQGNQPQHF. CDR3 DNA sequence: TGTGCCAGCAGCTTACAGGGCAATCAGCCCCAGCATTTT. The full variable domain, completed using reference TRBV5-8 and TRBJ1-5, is EAGVTQSPTHLIKTRGQQATLRCSPISGHTSVYWYQQALGLGLQFLLWYDEGEERNRGNFPPRFSGRQFPNYSSELNVNALELEDSALYLCASSLQGNQPQHFGDGTRLSIL.

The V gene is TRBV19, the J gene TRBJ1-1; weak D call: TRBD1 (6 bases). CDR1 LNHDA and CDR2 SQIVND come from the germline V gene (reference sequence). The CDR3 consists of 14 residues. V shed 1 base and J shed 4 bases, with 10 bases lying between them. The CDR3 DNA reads TGTGCCAGTAGTATAGGGGGGCTCGGCACTGAAGCTTTCTTT. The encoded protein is CASSIGGLGTEAFF.

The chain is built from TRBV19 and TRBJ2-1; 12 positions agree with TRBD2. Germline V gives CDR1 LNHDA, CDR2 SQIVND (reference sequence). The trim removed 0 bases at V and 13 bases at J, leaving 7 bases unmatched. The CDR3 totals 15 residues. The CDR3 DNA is TGTGCCAGTAGTATAGAAGCGACTAGCGGGAGCTCCCAGTTCTTC. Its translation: CASSIEATSGSSQFF.

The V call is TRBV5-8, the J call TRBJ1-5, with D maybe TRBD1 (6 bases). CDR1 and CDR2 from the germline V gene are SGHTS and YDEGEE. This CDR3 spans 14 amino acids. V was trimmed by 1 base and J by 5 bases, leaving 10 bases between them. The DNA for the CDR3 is TGTGCCAGCAGCTTGTGGGGGCAAGATCAGCCCCAGCATTTT. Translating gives CASSLWGQDQPQHF.

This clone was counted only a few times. CDR3 nucleotide sequence: TGTGCCAGCAGCCTAGGGGCAGGCGTGAACTATGGCTACACCTTC. Protein: CASSLGAGVNYGYTF. This chain connects TRBV7-3 to TRBJ1-2, with a possible D match to TRBD1 (5 bases). CDR3 length: 15 residues. Germline-derived CDR1 and CDR2 are SGHTA and FQGTGA. Trimming stripped 5 bases from V and 2 bases from J, with 15 bases between. Based on the CDR3 plus reference TRBV7-3 and TRBJ1-2, the full variable domain is GAGVSQTPSNKVTEKGKYVELRCDPISGHTALYWYRQSLGQGPEFLIYFQGTGAADDSGLPNDRFFAVRPEGSVSTLKIQRTERGDSAVYLCASSLGAGVNYGYTFGSGTRLTVV.

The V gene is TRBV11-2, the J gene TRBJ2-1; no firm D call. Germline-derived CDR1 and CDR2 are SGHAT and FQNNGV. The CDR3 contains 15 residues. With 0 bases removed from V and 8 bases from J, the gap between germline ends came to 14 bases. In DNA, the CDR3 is TGTGCCAGCAGCTTAGAAGGAGCGAAAGGAGATGAGCAGTTCTTC. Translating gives CASSLEGAKGDEQFF.

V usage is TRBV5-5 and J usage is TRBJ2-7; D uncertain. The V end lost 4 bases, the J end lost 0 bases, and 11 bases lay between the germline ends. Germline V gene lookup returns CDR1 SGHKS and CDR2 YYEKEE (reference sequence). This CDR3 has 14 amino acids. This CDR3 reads CASSPDGDSYEQYV. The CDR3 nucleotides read TGTGCCAGCAGCCCAGACGGAGACTCCTACGAGCAGTACGTC.

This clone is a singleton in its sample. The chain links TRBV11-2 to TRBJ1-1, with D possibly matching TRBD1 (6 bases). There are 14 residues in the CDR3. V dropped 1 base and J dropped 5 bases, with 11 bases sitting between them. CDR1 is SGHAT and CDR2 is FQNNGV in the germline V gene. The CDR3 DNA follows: TGTGCCAGCAGCTTAGTACAAAGGGGGACTGAAGCTTTCTTT. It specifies CASSLVQRGTEAFF.

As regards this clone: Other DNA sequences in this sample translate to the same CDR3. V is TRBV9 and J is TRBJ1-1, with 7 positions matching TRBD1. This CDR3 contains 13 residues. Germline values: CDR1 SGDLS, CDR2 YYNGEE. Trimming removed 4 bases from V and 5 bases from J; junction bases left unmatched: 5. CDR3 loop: CASSSQGSTEAFF. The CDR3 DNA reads TGTGCCAGCAGCTCACAGGGGAGTACTGAAGCTTTCTTT.

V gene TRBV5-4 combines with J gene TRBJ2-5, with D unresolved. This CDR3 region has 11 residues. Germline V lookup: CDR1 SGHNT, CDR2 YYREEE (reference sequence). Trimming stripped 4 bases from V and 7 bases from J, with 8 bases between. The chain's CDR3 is CASSPPGTQYF. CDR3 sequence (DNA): TGTGCCAGCAGCCCCCCGGGGACCCAGTACTTC. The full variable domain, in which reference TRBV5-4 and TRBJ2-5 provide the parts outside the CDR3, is ETGVTQSPTHLIKTRGQQVTLRCSSQSGHNTVSWYQQALGQGPQFIFQYYREEENGRGNFPPRFSGLQFPNYSSELNVNALELDDSALYLCASSPPGTQYFGPGTRLLVL.

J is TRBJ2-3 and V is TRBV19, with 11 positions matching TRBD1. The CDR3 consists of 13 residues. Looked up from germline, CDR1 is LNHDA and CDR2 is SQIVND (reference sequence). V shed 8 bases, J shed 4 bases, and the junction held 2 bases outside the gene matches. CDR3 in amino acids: CASGQGAADTQYF. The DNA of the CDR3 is TGTGCCAGTGGACAGGGGGCGGCAGATACGCAGTATTTT.